The entry that follows covers one T cell receptor (beta chain) sequence. Sequenced by immunoSEQ multiplex PCR; TCRdb stores in-frame clones only, minus some. The table has around 50,000 clones, about four fifths seen once; the top ten hold roughly 12%. Trimming cost V 3 bases and J 0 bases; bases outside gene matches: 9. This CDR3 has 19 amino acids. CDR1 is MNHEY, CDR2 SMNVEV, per germline (reference sequence). This specimen comes from a study of blood T cell repertoires in COVID-19. The V and J genes are TRBV27 and TRBJ1-6; 9 bases fit TRBD1. This receptor was taken from a man at least 80 years old with COVID-19, enrolled during active disease. The material sequenced was peripheral blood. The CDR3 here is CASSFQGQGRSSYNSPLHF. The DNA of the CDR3 is TGTGCCAGCAGTTTCCAGGGACAGGGTAGAAGCTCCTATAATTCACCCCTCCACTTT.